The clone carrying this TCR beta chain was counted a single time. This sample stems from a study of blood T cell repertoires in COVID-19. Study summary: Whether acute or convalescent, the COVID-19 samples came from the United States, Italy and Spain. In each case, the material was cDNA or gDNA derived from T cells, B-cell-depleted T cells, or PBMCs.

In the authors' workflow: The authors estimated nucleated cell counts from reference gene primer amplification. The table came from immunoSEQ multiplex PCR; TCRdb's copy has only in-frame clones and leaves some out. V and J calls plus clone size are reproduced from that table; the DNA served to infer D and trimming. The sample gives a few hundred thousand clones, around 86% of which show up once; about a tenth is in the top ten. Germline CDR1 SQVTM, CDR2 ANQGSEA. The length of the CDR3 is 13 residues. Trimming stripped 6 bases from V and 4 bases from J, with 13 bases between. A Seattle source enrolled patients during active infection and followed them longitudinally.

This rearrangement joins TRBV29-1 to TRBJ1-5; D gene unclear. Sequencing was done on a sample of peripheral blood. This sequence originates from a woman aged 45-59 years with COVID-19, enrolled during active disease. CDR3: CSVVPTGNQPQHF. The CDR3 nucleotides read TGCAGCGTGGTCCCAACGGGGAATCAGCCCCAGCATTTT. The complete variable domain, with remaining parts taken from reference TRBV29-1 and TRBJ1-5, reads SAVISQKPSRDICQRGTSLTIQCQVDSQVTMMFWYRQQPGQSLTLIATANQGSEATYESGFVIDKFPISRPNLTFSTLTVSNMSPEDSSIYLCSVVPTGNQPQHFGDGTRLSIL.